This entry features one TCR beta chain sequence. The antigen remains undetermined. This sample is part of a study of cytomegalovirus exposure and HLA in healthy donors. Findings and limits, study-wide: The authors assumed roughly uniform sequencing depth across donors for presence/absence analyses. Sequencing likely generated an artifact that appeared as a cluster of highly shared sequence variants.

It was with 60 Vbeta and 13 Jbeta primers that the PCR ran. Per the study methods: Later, an analysis found about 77 million unique TCR beta chains, and about 10 million of these were shared. Data came from immunoSEQ multiplex PCR; TCRdb stores just in-frame clones and leaves some out. That table gives V, J and clone size, and the DNA gave D and trimming. The sample holds 150,000 to 200,000 clones, 84% seen once. The germline V gene encodes CDR1 MDHEN and CDR2 SYDVKM. The CDR3 totals 14 residues. Trimming took off 4 bases at V and 6 bases at J, with 16 bases between the two ends. The chain uses TRBV28 and TRBJ2-7; D gene uncertain. This TCR derives from a boy younger than 18 in good health and CMV-seronegative. Specimen: PBMCs. This chain's CDR3 is CASSYGLPPAEQYF. CDR3 coding DNA: TGTGCCAGCAGTTATGGGCTCCCTCCAGCCGAGCAGTACTTC.